Presented here are 3 T cell receptor beta chains from one specimen sequenced in a study of T-cell reconstitution after alpha-beta-depleted transplantation in children. Preparation of the TCRbeta library involved a method that used unique molecular identifiers. TCRdb fed the PCR reads into MiXCR, producing one record per CDR3 protein. The table lists around 490,000 distinct CDR3 sequences, roughly 10% of them singletons. Here the sequenced sample was PBMCs, mostly from graft donor cells, taken 180 days after TCRalphabeta/CD19-depleted stem cell transplant. All receptors derive from a female patient aged 2-10 years who had a stem cell transplant for aplastic anemia, so the T cells may come from the graft donor.

In this sample, this clonotype turned up a few times. The gene calls are TRBV12-3 or TRBV12-4 and TRBJ1-5; D not resolved. There are 15 residues in the CDR3. Trimming took off 3 bases at V and 0 bases at J, with 9 bases between the two ends. CDR3 amino acids: CASSFREYSNQPQHF. The CDR3 DNA sequence: TGTGCCAGCAGTTTCCGAGAATATAGCAATCAGCCCCAGCATTTT.

This chain joins TRBV12-3 or TRBV12-4 and TRBJ1-2; D is uncertain. This CDR3 has 14 amino acids. Trimming stripped 6 bases from V and 3 bases from J, with 14 bases between. The CDR3 DNA reads TGTGCCAGCAGCCCCGACGGCGACGACTATGGCTACACCTTC. It codes for CASSPDGDDYGYTF.

This clonotype has a handful of counts. This chain joins TRBV24-1 and TRBJ2-5, with D maybe TRBD2 (5 bases). This CDR3 is 15 amino acids long. The ends were cut back, 6 bases at V and 5 bases at J, with 18 bases in the middle. Germline CDR1 is KGHDR and CDR2 is SFDVKD. CDR3 sequence (DNA): TGTGCCACCAGTCCGAACGGGGTCCTCCCGGAGACCCAGTACTTC. Translation gives CATSPNGVLPETQYF.